The 25 T cell receptor beta chains in this list originate from one sample, sequenced in a study of shared clonotypes between healthy human individuals. Generated by immunoSEQ multiplex PCR, the TCRdb table keeps only in-frame clones and is missing some. The data show roughly 2.6 million clones, with approximately 94% seen just once and over 0.12% held by the top ten. Sequenced material: naive CD4+ T cells sorted from blood. Subset described: CD45RA+ positively selected. The receptors shown here come from a young man in good health.

This chain joins TRBV9 and TRBJ2-1; D is perhaps TRBD1 (7 bases). The CDR3 extends over 16 amino acids. In germline, CDR1 is SGDLS, CDR2 YYNGEE. Trimming removed 2 bases from V and 2 bases from J, with 14 bases in between. The CDR3 coding sequence is TGTGCCAGCAGCGTGCAGGGGGGAGCTACCTACAATGAGCAGTTCTTC. It encodes CASSVQGGATYNEQFF.

This clone appeared once. V usage is TRBV7-9 and J usage is TRBJ2-7; D assignment may be TRBD1 or TRBD2 (5 bases each). The CDR3 consists of 15 residues. Germline CDR1 reads SEHNR; CDR2 reads FQNEAQ (reference sequence). The V end lost 3 bases, the J end lost 7 bases, and 19 bases lay between the germline ends. The CDR3 is CASSFDSPPTGEQYF. CDR3 coding DNA: TGTGCCAGCAGCTTTGACAGTCCGCCCACGGGGGAGCAGTACTTC. Complete variable domain (other parts from reference TRBV7-9 and TRBJ2-7): DTGVSQNPRHKITKRGQNVTFRCDPISEHNRLYWYRQTLGQGPEFLTYFQNEAQLEKSRLLSDRFSAERPKGSFSTLEIQRTEQGDSAMYLCASSFDSPPTGEQYFGPGTRLTVT.

J is TRBJ1-4 and V is TRBV7-9; 11 bases align to TRBD1. There are 18 residues in the CDR3. Germline CDR1 SEHNR, CDR2 FQNEAQ (reference sequence). V lost 4 bases to trimming and J lost 0 bases; unmatched junction nucleotides: 7. The CDR3 region has the DNA TGTGCCAGCAGCTCCGGGACAGGGGGTTTTGCAACTAATGAAAAACTGTTTTTT. It codes for CASSSGTGGFATNEKLFF.

The chain employs TRBV7-2 and TRBJ2-1, with TRBD2 identical over 12 bases. V gave up 5 bases and J gave up 7 bases; unmatched junction bases: 15. CDR1 is SGHTA, CDR2 FQGNSA, per germline. There are 18 residues in the CDR3. CDR3 nucleotide sequence: TGTGCCAGCAGCCAAACCCTGGCTAGCGGGAGGGCGGGTAATGAGCAGTTCTTC. Protein: CASSQTLASGRAGNEQFF.

This clone is a singleton in its sample. This sequence joins TRBV9 and TRBJ2-7; TRBD2 agrees at 7 bases. CDR3 length equals 14 residues. The V and J ends lost 0 bases and 2 bases, in that order; junction bases with no gene match: 2. Germline V gene data show CDR1 as SGDLS and CDR2 as YYNGEE. CDR3 coding DNA: TGTGCCAGCAGCGTAGCCCTAGCGGCCTACGAGCAGTACTTC. Protein product: CASSVALAAYEQYF.

The genes are TRBV14 and TRBJ1-6, with D tentatively TRBD1 (5 bases). V was trimmed by 1 base and J by 4 bases, leaving 11 bases between them. CDR1 is SGHDN and CDR2 is FVKESK in the germline V gene. There are 16 residues in the CDR3. CDR3 sequence reads: CASSQVRVHYNSPLHF. The CDR3 DNA sequence: TGTGCCAGCAGCCAAGTCAGGGTTCATTATAATTCACCCCTCCACTTT.

V and J are TRBV9 and TRBJ2-1; the D gene could be TRBD1 or TRBD2 (5 bases each). The CDR3 spans 15 residues. CDR1 and CDR2 from the germline V gene are SGDLS and YYNGEE. The V end was cut by 4 bases, the J end by 4 bases, with 15 bases between. CDR3 region: CASSTRERGYNEQFF. The DNA of the CDR3 is TGTGCCAGCAGCACCCGTGAGAGGGGTTACAATGAGCAGTTCTTC.

This clone was seen just once. This chain uses TRBV11-2 with TRBJ1-1, with D unresolved. The germline V gene has CDR1 SGHAT and CDR2 FQNNGV. V lost 6 bases, J lost 3 bases, and 14 bases lay in between. There are 14 residues in the CDR3. CDR3 sequence (DNA): TGTGCCAGCAGGACCTCCAGACGGGACACTGAAGCTTTCTTT. Translation gives CASRTSRRDTEAFF.

This clone occurred once. CDR3 amino acids: CASSYDSGTLGSYEQYF. The DNA for the CDR3 is TGCGCCAGCAGCTACGATTCCGGGACATTAGGCTCCTACGAGCAGTACTTC. The rearrangement links TRBV5-1 to TRBJ2-7; D might be TRBD1 (6 bases). The V end was cut by 3 bases, the J end by 0 bases, with 19 bases between. Germline CDR1 and CDR2: SGHRS and YFSETQ. The CDR3 totals 17 residues.

V is TRBV18 and J is TRBJ1-4; D might be TRBD1 (5 bases). Germline V gene sequence: CDR1 KGHSH, CDR2 LQKENI. V dropped 8 bases and J dropped 0 bases, with 13 bases sitting between them. The CDR3 has 15 amino acids. The CDR3 DNA is TGTGCCAGCACCGAGAGGGGAGCAACTAATGAAAAACTGTTTTTT. Translation: CASTERGATNEKLFF. Based on the CDR3 plus reference TRBV18 and TRBJ1-4, the full variable domain is NAGVMQNPRHLVRRRGQEARLRCSPMKGHSHVYWYRQLPEEGLKFMVYLQKENIIDESGMPKERFSAEFPKEGPSILRIQQVVRGDSAAYFCASTERGATNEKLFFGSGTQLSVL.

This clone was seen a handful of times. The chain recombines TRBV2 with TRBJ1-4; unclear D gene. The germline CDR1 and CDR2 sequences are SNHLY and FYNNEI. V shed 6 bases and J shed 6 bases, with 14 bases lying between them. The CDR3 has 14 amino acids. The CDR3 sequence is CASRTAVGYEKLFF. CDR3 nucleotide sequence: TGTGCCAGCAGAACAGCCGTGGGGTATGAAAAACTGTTTTTT.

V usage is TRBV6-5 and J usage is TRBJ1-2; D is ambiguous. Trimming pared 3 bases from V and 2 bases from J, leaving 13 bases between. Germline assignment: CDR1 MNHEY and CDR2 SVGAGI. The CDR3 has 15 residues. CDR3 amino acids: CASSYLGYDNYGYTF. The CDR3 coding sequence is TGTGCCAGCAGTTATTTGGGGTATGACAACTATGGCTACACCTTC.

The V call is TRBV28, the J call TRBJ2-1, with TRBD2 identical over 9 bases. The trim removed 4 bases at V and 9 bases at J, leaving 4 bases unmatched. The length of the CDR3 is 13 residues. Germline lookup yields CDR1 MDHEN and CDR2 SYDVKM. In DNA form, the CDR3 reads TGTGCCAGCAGTTCGGGACTAGCCCCTGAGCAGTTCTTC. The encoded protein is CASSSGLAPEQFF.

The chain carries TRBV6-1 and TRBJ1-2, with D uncertain. V lost 8 bases and J lost 2, with 9 bases in between. The CDR3 has 12 residues. Per germline, CDR1 MNHNS and CDR2 SASEGT. The CDR3 DNA reads as TGTGCCAGCCACATGGGGAACTATGGCTACACCTTC. Translation gives CASHMGNYGYTF.

Concerning this clone: The sample holds other DNA sequences that translate to the same CDR3. The V and J genes are TRBV28 and TRBJ1-5; possibly TRBD1 for D (5 bases). Per the germline V gene, CDR1 is MDHEN and CDR2 is SYDVKM. V was pared by 2 bases and J by 0 bases, with 5 bases between. The CDR3 covers 14 residues. The CDR3 DNA reads TGTGCCAGCAGTTTAGGGGGTAGCAATCAGCCCCAGCATTTT. This gives the protein CASSLGGSNQPQHF.

The chain is built from TRBV5-6 and TRBJ2-6; maybe TRBD1 (6 bases). The germline CDR1 and CDR2 sequences are SGHDT and YYEEEE. The CDR3 runs 15 residues. Trimming cost V 4 bases and J 4 bases, with 12 bases left between them. The CDR3 sequence is CASSLRGTGANVLTF. CDR3 DNA sequence: TGTGCCAGCAGCCTGAGGGGGACCGGGGCCAACGTCCTGACTTTC.

On this clone itself: Other DNA sequences of this sample code for an identical CDR3. The rearrangement links TRBV5-1 to TRBJ2-7; the match to TRBD1 covers 10 bases. CDR3 length equals 14 residues. Germline V CDR1 and CDR2: SGHRS, YFSETQ. V lost 4 bases, J lost 6 bases, and 7 bases stayed unmatched. CDR3 amino acids: CASSLRDRGGEQYF. In nucleotides, the CDR3 is TGCGCCAGCAGCCTCCGGGACAGGGGCGGCGAGCAGTACTTC. The entire variable domain, with the rest obtained from reference TRBV5-1 and TRBJ2-7, is as follows: KAGVTQTPRYLIKTRGQQVTLSCSPISGHRSVSWYQQTPGQGLQFLFEYFSETQRNKGNFPGRFSGRQFSNSRSEMNVSTLELGDSALYLCASSLRDRGGEQYFGPGTRLTVT.

The J gene is TRBJ2-5, the V gene TRBV6-6; the match to TRBD1 covers 9 bases. CDR1 is MNHNY, CDR2 SVGAGI, per germline (reference sequence). V dropped 6 bases and J dropped 5; count of bases not matched to a gene: 7. The CDR3 contains 14 residues. The CDR3 here is CASREQGAGETQYF. CDR3 nucleotides: TGTGCCAGCAGAGAACAGGGGGCGGGTGAGACCCAGTACTTC.

This rearrangement joins TRBV28 to TRBJ1-5; D gene ambiguous. The CDR3 spans 12 residues. Germline CDR1 reads MDHEN; CDR2 reads SYDVKM. The V and J ends lost 2 bases and 7 bases respectively, with 6 bases between them. Written as DNA, the CDR3 is TGTGCCAGCAGTTTAGATCCCCAGCCCCAGCATTTT. This translates into CASSLDPQPQHF.

The rearrangement joins TRBV4-1 to TRBJ1-1; weak D call: TRBD1 (5 bases). Trimming left V 0 bases short and J 1 base short, with 12 bases between. Germline CDR1 is MGHRA and CDR2 is YSYEKL. This CDR3 has 16 residues. CDR3 in amino acids: CASSQDDRGRNTEAFF. Written as DNA, the CDR3 is TGCGCCAGCAGCCAAGATGATAGGGGCAGGAACACTGAAGCTTTCTTT.

This clone was recorded once. The rearrangement uses TRBV28 and TRBJ2-3; D remains ambiguous. CDR1 MDHEN and CDR2 SYDVKM come from the germline V gene. The CDR3 length is 12 residues. V lost 5 bases to trimming and J lost 3 bases, with 6 bases between them. CDR3 amino acids: CASSVLTDTQYF. CDR3 nucleotides: TGTGCCAGCAGTGTACTGACAGATACGCAGTATTTT.

The J gene is TRBJ2-5, the V gene TRBV25-1, with TRBD2 identical over 8 bases. J lost 7 bases, V lost 5 bases, and 9 bases had no gene match. The CDR3 is 14 amino acids. Germline V lookup: CDR1 MGHDK, CDR2 SYGVNS. The CDR3 region has the DNA TGTGCCAGCAGTCTGGGACTAGGAACGGGGACCCAGTACTTC. Amino acids: CASSLGLGTGTQYF.

The V call is TRBV5-1, the J call TRBJ2-7; 8 bases are shared with TRBD2. V gave up 0 bases and J gave up 6 bases; unmatched junction bases: 20. The CDR3 totals 19 residues. CDR1 SGHRS and CDR2 YFSETQ come from the germline V gene. The CDR3: CASSLGTPLLRGGTVEQYF. The DNA of the CDR3 is TGCGCCAGCAGCTTGGGGACCCCTCTTTTGCGCGGGGGGACTGTCGAGCAGTACTTC.

This clone was picked up one time. The chain combines TRBV14 with TRBJ2-7; TRBD1 matches 7 bases. There are 17 residues in the CDR3. The trim removed 1 base at V and 0 bases at J, leaving 9 bases unmatched. CDR1 and CDR2 (germline): SGHDN, FVKESK. CDR3 sequence reads: CASSQGDRATYSYEQYF. CDR3 bases: TGTGCCAGCAGCCAAGGTGACAGGGCGACCTACTCCTACGAGCAGTACTTC.

The chain combines TRBV11-2 with TRBJ2-2; the D gene could be TRBD1 or TRBD2 (5 bases each). Trimming left V 4 bases short and J 5 bases short, with 20 bases between. There are 17 residues in the CDR3. The germline V gene encodes CDR1 SGHAT and CDR2 FQNNGV. The CDR3 DNA reads TGTGCCAGCAGCTCACAGGCAGGGAGAGTGGTAACCGGGGAGCTGTTTTTT. Protein: CASSSQAGRVVTGELFF.